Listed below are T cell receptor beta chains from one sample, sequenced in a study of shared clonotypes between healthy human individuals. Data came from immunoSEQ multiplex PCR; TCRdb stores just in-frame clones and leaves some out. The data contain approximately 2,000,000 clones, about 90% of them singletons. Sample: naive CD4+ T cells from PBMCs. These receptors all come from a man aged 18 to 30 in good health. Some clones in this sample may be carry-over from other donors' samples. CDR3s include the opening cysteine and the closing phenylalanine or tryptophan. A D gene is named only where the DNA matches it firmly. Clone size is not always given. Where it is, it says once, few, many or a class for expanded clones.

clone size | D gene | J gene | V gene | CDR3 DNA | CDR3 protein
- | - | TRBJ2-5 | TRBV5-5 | TGTGCCAGCAGCTTGGTCGCGGTCGGAGGGGAGACCCAGTACTTC | CASSLVAVGGETQYF
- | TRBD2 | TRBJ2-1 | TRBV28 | TGTGCCAGCAGTTTACTGGGGAGCGGGGCCTACAATGAGCAGTTCTTC | CASSLLGSGAYNEQFF
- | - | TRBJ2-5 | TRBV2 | TGTGCCAGCAGTGAAGCAGGGAGTTGGAAGACCCAGTACTTC | CASSEAGSWKTQYF
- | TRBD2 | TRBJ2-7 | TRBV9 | TGTGCCAGCAGCGTAGGGGAGGGATACGAGCAGTACTTC | CASSVGEGYEQYF
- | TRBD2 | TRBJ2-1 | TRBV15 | TGTGCCACCAGCAGACTAGCGGGAGACTATAATGAGCAGTTCTTC | CATSRLAGDYNEQFF
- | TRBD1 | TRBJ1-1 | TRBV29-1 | TGCAGCGTTGGAAGGACAGGGGAGGCCACTGAAGCTTTCTTT | CSVGRTGEATEAFF
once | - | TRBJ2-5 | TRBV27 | TGTGCCAGCAGTTTATTGTACAGAGAGACCCAGTACTTC | CASSLLYRETQYF
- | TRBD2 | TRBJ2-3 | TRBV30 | TGTGCCTGGAGTCTCCGCGGGAGTCGGACAGATACGCAGTATTTT | CAWSLRGSRTDTQYF
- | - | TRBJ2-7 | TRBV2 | TGTGCCAGCGCTAGCGACACCTACGAGCAGTACTTC | CASASDTYEQYF
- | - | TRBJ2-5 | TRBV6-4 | TGTGCCAGCAGGGACCTCTCGGGGACCCAGTACTTC | CASRDLSGTQYF
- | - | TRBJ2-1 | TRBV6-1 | TGTGCCAGCAGTGAAGCGCTTCGACGGGACTACAATGAGCAGTTCTTC | CASSEALRRDYNEQFF
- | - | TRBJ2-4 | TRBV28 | TGTGCCAGCAAGGGAGGGGGAACCTTGGCAGCCAAAAACATTCAGTACTTC | CASKGGGTLAAKNIQYF
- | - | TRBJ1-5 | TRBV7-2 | TGTGCCAGCAGCTTAGCTCCTACAGGGAATTGGCAGCCCCAGCATTTT | CASSLAPTGNWQPQHF
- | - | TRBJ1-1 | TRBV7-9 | TGTGCCAGCAGCTTAGGCGTCGCAGGGAACACTGAAGCTTTCTTT | CASSLGVAGNTEAFF
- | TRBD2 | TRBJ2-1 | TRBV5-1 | TGCGCCAGCAGCTTTACTAGCGTCAGCTACAATGAGCAGTTCTTC | CASSFTSVSYNEQFF
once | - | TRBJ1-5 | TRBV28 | TGTGCCAGCAGCCCCGCGAGGACCAATCAGCCCCAGCATTTT | CASSPARTNQPQHF
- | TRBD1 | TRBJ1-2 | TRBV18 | TGTGCCAGCTCACAGGGACAGGGACGGGGTGGCTACACCTTC | CASSQGQGRGGYTF
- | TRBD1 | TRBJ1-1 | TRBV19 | TGTGCCAGTATGGAGGGGACAGGGGCCCCGAACACTGAAGCTTTCTTT | CASMEGTGAPNTEAFF
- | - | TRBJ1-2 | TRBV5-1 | TGCGCCAGCAGCTTAGAGGGAACTAACTATGGCTACACCTTC | CASSLEGTNYGYTF
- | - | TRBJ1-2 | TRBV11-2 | TGTGCCAGCAGCTTAGAGGCAGGGGATAACTATGGCTACACCTTC | CASSLEAGDNYGYTF
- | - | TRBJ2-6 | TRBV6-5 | TGTGCCAGCAGCCGCGGGGACTCTGGGGCCAACGTCCTGACTTTC | CASSRGDSGANVLTF
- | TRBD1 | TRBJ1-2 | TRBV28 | TGTGCCAGCACCCTTTTCATTTCCCCGGGACAGGGAAACTATGGCTACACCTTC | CASTLFISPGQGNYGYTF
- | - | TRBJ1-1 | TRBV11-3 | TGTGCCAGCAGCTTACGAGTGAGGAGGGACACTGAAGCTTTCTTT | CASSLRVRRDTEAFF
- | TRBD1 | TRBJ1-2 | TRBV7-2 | TGTGCCAGCAGCTCGGTGGCCACAGGGGAAGCCTATGGCTACACCTTC | CASSSVATGEAYGYTF
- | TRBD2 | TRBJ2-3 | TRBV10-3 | TGTGCCATCAGTGAGTCCCGGACTAGCGCGGATACGCAGTATTTT | CAISESRTSADTQYF
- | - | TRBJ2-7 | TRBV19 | TGTGCCAGTAGTGCGAGGGATTTTGCGGCCGAGCAGTACTTC | CASSARDFAAEQYF
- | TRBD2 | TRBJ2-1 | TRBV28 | TGTGCCGCCGCTTCGGGAGTAGCGGGGCGCAATGAGCAGTTCTTC | CAAASGVAGRNEQFF
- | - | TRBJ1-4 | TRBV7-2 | TGTGCCAGCAGCTTAGCCCCGCCGGCCATACAAACTAATGAAAAACTGTTTTTT | CASSLAPPAIQTNEKLFF
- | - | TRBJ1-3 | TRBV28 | TGTGCCACCCACGGGGTACCCTCTGGAAACACCATATATTTT | CATHGVPSGNTIYF
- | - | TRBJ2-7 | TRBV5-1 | TGCGCCAGCAGCTTGGGGCCTGAGGAGGGCTACGAGCAGTACTTC | CASSLGPEEGYEQYF
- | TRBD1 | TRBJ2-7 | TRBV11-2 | TGTGCCAGCAGCTCCAGACAGGGGGGGCAGTACTTC | CASSSRQGGQYF
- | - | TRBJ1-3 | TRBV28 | TGTGCCAGCAGCATGAAAGGATGGTCCCGCGGAAACACCATATATTTT | CASSMKGWSRGNTIYF
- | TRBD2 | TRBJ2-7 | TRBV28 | TGTGCCAGCAGCGAGACACCCGGGACTAGCGGGAGGGCCTACGAGCAGTACTTC | CASSETPGTSGRAYEQYF
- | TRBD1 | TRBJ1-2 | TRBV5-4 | TGTGCCAGCAGCCCGACAGGGACCGATGGCTACACCTTC | CASSPTGTDGYTF
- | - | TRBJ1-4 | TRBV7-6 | TGTGCCAGCACCCCACAGTTGATTAATGAAAAACTGTTTTTT | CASTPQLINEKLFF
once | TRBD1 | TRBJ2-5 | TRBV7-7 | TGTGCCAGCAGCCCGGGACAGGGTCAAGAGACCCAGTACTTC | CASSPGQGQETQYF
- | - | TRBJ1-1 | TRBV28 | TGTGCCAGCAGTAGCCCAGGGGAGAACACTGAAGCTTTCTTT | CASSSPGENTEAFF
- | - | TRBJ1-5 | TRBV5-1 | TGCGCCAGCAGCTTGGGCGTGGAGGGGATTAGCAATCAGCCCCAGCATTTT | CASSLGVEGISNQPQHF
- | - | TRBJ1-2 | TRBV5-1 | TGCGCCAGCAGCTTGGTGACGGGGGGGCATGGCTACACCTTC | CASSLVTGGHGYTF
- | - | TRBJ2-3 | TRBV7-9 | TGTGCCAGCAGCCCTATTTCGGGACACCGGTTGAATACAGATACGCAGTATTTT | CASSPISGHRLNTDTQYF
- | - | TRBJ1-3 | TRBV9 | TGTGCCAGCAGCGTAAGGCCCAGGGACACCATATATTTT | CASSVRPRDTIYF
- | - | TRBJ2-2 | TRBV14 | TGTGCCAGCAGCCATATGGGCGCGTGGGCGAACACCGGGGAGCTGTTTTTT | CASSHMGAWANTGELFF
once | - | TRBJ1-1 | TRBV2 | TGTGCCAGCAGTGTTGGGGGGGCGAACACTGAAGCTTTCTTT | CASSVGGANTEAFF
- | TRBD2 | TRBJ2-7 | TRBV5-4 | TGTGCCAGCAGCCCGGGACTAGCGGCCGCCGAGCAGTACTTC | CASSPGLAAAEQYF
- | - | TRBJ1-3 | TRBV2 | TGTGCCAGCGTCGCAGCGGAGGGAAATCCGGCCACCATATATTTT | CASVAAEGNPATIYF
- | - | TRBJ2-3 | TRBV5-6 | TGTGCCAGCAGCCTCCTCCAGGGGACGCAGTATTTT | CASSLLQGTQYF
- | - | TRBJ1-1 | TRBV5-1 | TGCGCCAGCATGGAGAACACTGAAGCTTTCTTT | CASMENTEAFF
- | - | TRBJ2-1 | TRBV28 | TGTGCCAGCAGTTTAAGGCAGACCTACAATGAGCAGTTCTTC | CASSLRQTYNEQFF
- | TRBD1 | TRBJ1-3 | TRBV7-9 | TGTGCCAGCAGCTTTGGGGACAGGGGCTCTGGAAACACCATATATTTT | CASSFGDRGSGNTIYF
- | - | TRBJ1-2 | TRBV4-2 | TGTGCCAGCAGCCAATCGATAGACAGGAACTATGGCTACACCTTC | CASSQSIDRNYGYTF
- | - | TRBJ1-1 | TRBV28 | TGTGCCAGCAGGCCGGGACCGACGGGCACTGAAGCTTTCTTT | CASRPGPTGTEAFF
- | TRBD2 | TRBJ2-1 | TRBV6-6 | TGTGCCAGCAGGAAACTGAGCGGGAGACCCAATGAGCAGTTCTTC | CASRKLSGRPNEQFF
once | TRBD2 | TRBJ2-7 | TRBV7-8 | TGTGCCAGCAGTACGGGAGGCCCGCAACGGCACGAGCAGTACTTC | CASSTGGPQRHEQYF
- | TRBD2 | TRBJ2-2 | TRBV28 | TGTGCCAGCAGTTCTAGCGGGAGGTTCCCCGGGGAGCTGTTTTTT | CASSSSGRFPGELFF
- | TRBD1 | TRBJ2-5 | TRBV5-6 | TGTGCCAGCAGCGCCGGGACAGGGGGCCAAGAGACCCAGTACTTC | CASSAGTGGQETQYF